This TCR beta chain was sequenced during a study of blood T cell repertoires in COVID-19. The repertoire was sequenced with immunoSEQ multiplex PCR; TCRdb's copy has only in-frame clones and lacks some. In the table there are 70,000 to 95,000 clones, 86% of which are singletons. This CDR3 has 12 residues. CDR1 and CDR2 from the germline V gene are SQVTM and ANQGSEA. V lost 4 bases to trimming and J lost 10 bases, with 13 bases between them. V gene TRBV29-1 combines with J gene TRBJ1-4, with no clear D. The sequenced material came from peripheral blood. The sequence was collected from a human donor in a cohort sampled during active COVID-19. CDR3 DNA: TGCAGCGTTGGATCGGGGATGGGAAAACTGTTTTTT. It translates to CSVGSGMGKLFF. Filled out from reference TRBV29-1 and TRBJ1-4, the complete variable domain reads SAVISQKPSRDICQRGTSLTIQCQVDSQVTMMFWYRQQPGQSLTLIATANQGSEATYESGFVIDKFPISRPNLTFSTLTVSNMSPEDSSIYLCSVGSGMGKLFFGSGTQLSVL.